This is a list of T cell receptor beta chains from one sample in a study of T-cell memory formation after mild COVID-19. A single record per CDR3 protein comes from TCRdb applying MiXCR to the 5' RACE reads. The sample includes about 170,000 distinct CDR3 sequences, about an eighth seen only once; the top ten take approximately 3.4%. Sequencing input: PBMCs or a T cell subset sorted from them (not recorded which). All receptors derive from a man younger than 35 who had mild COVID-19 (a few samples of this study predate the infection). Cell type and time point are not known. The CDR3 runs from the conserved cysteine through the conserved F or W. A D gene is named only where the DNA matches it firmly. Some rows have no size entry. The others give once, few or many, or a class for an expanded clone.

>13|.|.|TRBV27|TRBJ2-5
TGTGCCAGCAGAGACGGAGACCAAGAGACCCAGTACTTC
CASRDGDQETQYF
>16|.|few|TRBV7-2|TRBJ2-2
TGTGCCAGCAGCACACAGGGGACTCGGAACACCGGGGAGCTGTTTTTT
CASSTQGTRNTGELFF
>14|.|few|TRBV12-3/TRBV12-4|TRBJ2-3
TGTGCCAGCAGTTTAGCGACAGGCACAGATACGCAGTATTTT
CASSLATGTDTQYF
>17|TRBD2|.|TRBV5-1|TRBJ2-5
TGCGCCAGCAGCTTGGGGCGCGGACTAGCGGGGGAAGAGACCCAGTACTTC
CASSLGRGLAGEETQYF
>15|.|.|TRBV27|TRBJ2-5
TGTGCCAGCAGTCCGAACAAACACGGGAAAGAGACCCAGTACTTC
CASSPNKHGKETQYF
>14|TRBD1|few|TRBV7-6|TRBJ1-2
TGTGCCAGCAGCCCTAGGACAGGGTGGGATGGCTACACCTTC
CASSPRTGWDGYTF
>15|.|.|TRBV3-1|TRBJ1-5
TGTGCCAGCAGCCAAGGCCCAGGGGCCGTTCAGCCCCAGCATTTT
CASSQGPGAVQPQHF
>14|TRBD1|.|TRBV28|TRBJ1-2
TGTGCCAGCAGTTTACGGACAGGGTCGAGAGGCTACACCTTC
CASSLRTGSRGYTF
>13|.|few|TRBV20-1|TRBJ2-1
TGCAGTTTTTCGACAGTGGTTAACAATGAGCAGTTCTTC
CSFSTVVNNEQFF
>15|TRBD2|few|TRBV4-2|TRBJ2-3
TGTGCCAGCAGCCAAGAGGGACTAGCGACAGATACGCAGTATTTT
CASSQEGLATDTQYF
>16|.|few|TRBV7-3|TRBJ2-2
TGTGCCAGCAGCCCATCGGGAACAGCAGGCACCGGGGAGCTGTTTTTT
CASSPSGTAGTGELFF
>13|.|.|TRBV29-1|TRBJ1-1
TGCAGCGTTGCGGGCAGGGGCGGCACTGAAGCTTTCTTT
CSVAGRGGTEAFF
>19|.|few|TRBV7-3|TRBJ2-2
TGTGCCAGCAGCCCGAGGCTTTTTCAGGGTGCTGGCATTTCAGGCGAGCTGTTTTTT
CASSPRLFQGAGISGELFF
>14|.|.|TRBV5-1|TRBJ2-1
TGCGCCAGCAGCTTGGGGGCCTCCTACAATGAGCAGTTCTTC
CASSLGASYNEQFF
>14|.|.|TRBV7-6|TRBJ2-5
TGTGCCAGCAGCTCGTCTCTAGCTTCGGAGACCCAGTACTTC
CASSSSLASETQYF
>13|.|many|TRBV12-3/TRBV12-4|TRBJ2-7
TGTGCCAGCAGTTTAAGTTTTACAGACGAGCAGTACTTC
CASSLSFTDEQYF
>14|.|few|TRBV12-3/TRBV12-4|TRBJ1-2
TGTGCCAGCAGTTTTAACGCCAGAAGGTATGGCTACACCTTC
CASSFNARRYGYTF
>13|.|.|TRBV5-1|TRBJ2-1
TGCGCCAGCAGCTTTCAGGGTGGCAATGAGCAGTTCTTC
CASSFQGGNEQFF
>14|.|many|TRBV27|TRBJ2-3
TGTGCCAGCAGTTTCCTTGGTTCAACAGATACGCAGTATTTT
CASSFLGSTDTQYF
>11|.|.|TRBV28|TRBJ2-1
TGTGCCAGCAGGGGGTACGTGGAGCAGTTCTTC
CASRGYVEQFF
>14|TRBD1|few|TRBV7-9|TRBJ1-2
TGTGCCAGCAGCCCCCGTGACAGGGGATATGGCTACACCTTC
CASSPRDRGYGYTF
>16|TRBD2|few|TRBV12-3/TRBV12-4|TRBJ2-5
TGTGCCAGCAGTCCCGCGGGGGGCCGACCTGAACAGACCCAGTACTTC
CASSPAGGRPEQTQYF
>16|TRBD1|.|TRBV2|TRBJ1-1
TGTGCCAGCAGTGAAGGGGCGACAGGGAGGTTTGCTGAAGCTTTCTTT
CASSEGATGRFAEAFF
>15|.|.|TRBV4-3|TRBJ1-1
TGCGCCAGCAGCCAAGATTACGGGGGGGGGACTGAAGCTTTCTTT
CASSQDYGGGTEAFF
>17|TRBD2|few|TRBV20-1|TRBJ2-1
TGCAGTGCTAGAGAGAAGCGGGGGGCCGCCGGGGATGTTGAGCAGTTCTTC
CSAREKRGAAGDVEQFF
>11|.|.|TRBV24-1|TRBJ2-1
TGTGCCACCAGTGATTTGGGGTGGCAGTTCTTC
CATSDLGWQFF
>14|.|.|TRBV5-1|TRBJ1-6
TGCGCCAGCAGCTCCCAGGCCTTTGGGGACACCCTCCACTTT
CASSSQAFGDTLHF
>19|TRBD2|.|TRBV4-2|TRBJ2-6
TGTGCCAGCAGCTACCTAGGGACTAGCGGGATACCTGGGGCCAACGTCCTGACTTTC
CASSYLGTSGIPGANVLTF
>15|.|.|TRBV5-1|TRBJ2-6
TGCGCCAGCAGCTCCGGGAACTCTGGGGCCAACGTCCTGACTTTC
CASSSGNSGANVLTF
>12|.|few|TRBV3-1|TRBJ1-5
TGTGCCAGCAGCCAGAGCAATCAGCCCCAGCATTTT
CASSQSNQPQHF
>14|TRBD1|.|TRBV12-3/TRBV12-4|TRBJ1-1
TGTGCCAGCAGGCGGGACAGGGGGAACACTGAAGCTTTCTTT
CASRRDRGNTEAFF
>14|TRBD2|.|TRBV7-7|TRBJ2-2
TGTGCTAGCAGGACTAGCGGGAACACCGGGGAGCTGTTTTTT
CASRTSGNTGELFF
>13|.|.|TRBV10-3|TRBJ2-7
TGTGCCATCAAGACCCCTATGCTCTACGAGCAGTACTTC
CAIKTPMLYEQYF
>13|TRBD1|few|TRBV30|TRBJ2-3
TGTGCCTGGAGTGCCGACAGGGTAGATACGCAGTATTTT
CAWSADRVDTQYF
>17|TRBD2|many|TRBV7-3|TRBJ2-5
TGTGCCAGCAGCCCGGGGACTAGCGGGGGTTTCCAAGAGACCCAGTACTTC
CASSPGTSGGFQETQYF
>14|TRBD2|.|TRBV5-1|TRBJ2-5
TGCGCCAGCAGCTTCTATAGCGGGCGGGAGACCCAGTACTTC
CASSFYSGRETQYF
>15|.|many|TRBV12-3/TRBV12-4|TRBJ2-5
TGTGCCAGCAGTTTAGCTGTTAGCTTCCAAGAGACCCAGTACTTC
CASSLAVSFQETQYF
>15|.|.|TRBV5-1|TRBJ2-5
TGCGCCAGCAGCCTGGGTATCAGGGCAGCGGAGACCCAGTACTTC
CASSLGIRAAETQYF
>14|TRBD1|.|TRBV12-3/TRBV12-4|TRBJ2-5
TGTGCCAGCAGCCAGGGACAGTCGTTCGGGACCCAGTACTTC
CASSQGQSFGTQYF
>12|.|few|TRBV20-1|TRBJ2-1
TGCAGTGAGACGAGGAGTACCAATGAGCAGTTCTTC
CSETRSTNEQFF
>12|.|few|TRBV29-1|TRBJ2-3
TGCAGCGTCGCAAAAGCCACAGATACGCAGTATTTT
CSVAKATDTQYF
>15|.|.|TRBV12-3/TRBV12-4|TRBJ2-1
TGTGCCAGCAGTTGGGACACGACTTCCTACAATGAGCAGTTCTTC
CASSWDTTSYNEQFF
>14|.|few|TRBV20-1|TRBJ1-3
TGCAGTGCTAGTATGGCTAGCTCTGGAAACACCATATATTTT
CSASMASSGNTIYF
>17|.|few|TRBV7-9|TRBJ1-5
TGTGCCAGCAGCTTAGATAGGGGGGTGTATAGCAATCAGCCCCAGCATTTT
CASSLDRGVYSNQPQHF
>14|.|few|TRBV12-3/TRBV12-4|TRBJ2-2
TGTGCCAGCAGTCCCGGACTTAACACCGGGGAGCTGTTTTTT
CASSPGLNTGELFF
>14|.|.|TRBV20-1|TRBJ1-1
TGCAGTGCCATGAACTTCCGCGGAGACACTGAAGCTTTCTTT
CSAMNFRGDTEAFF
>13|.|few|TRBV4-3|TRBJ2-1
TGCGCCAGCAGCCCTGGACAGTACAATGAGCAGTTCTTC
CASSPGQYNEQFF